This T cell receptor beta chain comes out of a study of blood T cell repertoires in COVID-19. TCRdb keeps only in-frame clones here, not all; method: immunoSEQ multiplex PCR. The top ten clones hold approximately 2% of a sample with 280,000 or so clones, approximately 86% of them seen once. This CDR3 comprises 15 residues. V lost 4 bases and J lost 4; bases outside the gene matches: 10. CDR1 and CDR2 from the germline V gene are SGHRS and YFSETQ. This clone occurred a few times. V gene TRBV5-1 combines with J gene TRBJ1-2, with TRBD1 identical over 7 bases. This clonotype was sampled from a woman aged 30 to 39 who had recovered from COVID-19. The sample taken for sequencing was peripheral blood. In nucleotides, the CDR3 is TGCGCCAGCAGCCCGGTCCGGGACAGCACCTATGGCTACACCTTC. Protein sequence: CASSPVRDSTYGYTF.